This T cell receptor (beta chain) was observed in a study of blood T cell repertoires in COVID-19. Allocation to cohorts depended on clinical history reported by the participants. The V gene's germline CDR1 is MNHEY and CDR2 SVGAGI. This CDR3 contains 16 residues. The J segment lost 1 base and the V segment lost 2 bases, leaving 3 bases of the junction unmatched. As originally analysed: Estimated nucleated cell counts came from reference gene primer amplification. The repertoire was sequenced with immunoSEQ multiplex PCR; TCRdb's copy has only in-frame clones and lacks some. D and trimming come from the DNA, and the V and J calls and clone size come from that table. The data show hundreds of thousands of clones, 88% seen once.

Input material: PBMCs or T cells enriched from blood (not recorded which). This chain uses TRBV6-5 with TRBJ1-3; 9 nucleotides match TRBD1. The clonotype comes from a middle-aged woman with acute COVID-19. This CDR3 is CASSYGTGSSGNTIYF. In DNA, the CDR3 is TGTGCCAGCAGTTACGGGACAGGGTCTTCTGGAAACACCATATATTTT.